The T cell receptor beta chain under discussion was sequenced for a study of CD8+ T cells in alopecia areata. Study outcomes and limitations: Higher clonality than in normal scalp was seen in lesional scalp, especially alopecia totalis/universalis.

Extraction and reverse transcription of RNA yielded cDNA as the sequencing template. TCRdb keeps only in-frame clones here, not all; method: immunoSEQ multiplex PCR. The profile shows more than 95,000 clones, less than 75% of them singletons. This clone was seen more than once but under ten times. The antigen is undetermined. The treatment denotes: oral pan-JAK inhibitor, 5-10 mg twice daily. The clonotype originates from a human donor with alopecia areata. This specimen was CD8+ T cells sorted from blood, taken at week 4, from a patient treated with tofacitinib.

CDR3 region: CASSLLARDTQYF. CDR3 bases: TGTGCCAGCAGTTTGCTAGCGCGGGACACGCAGTATTTT. V gene TRBV27 combines with J gene TRBJ2-3; a possible D gene is TRBD2 (6 bases). V was trimmed by 3 bases and J by 9 bases, leaving 13 bases between them. The length of the CDR3 is 13 residues. In germline, CDR1 is MNHEY, CDR2 SMNVEV (reference sequence).